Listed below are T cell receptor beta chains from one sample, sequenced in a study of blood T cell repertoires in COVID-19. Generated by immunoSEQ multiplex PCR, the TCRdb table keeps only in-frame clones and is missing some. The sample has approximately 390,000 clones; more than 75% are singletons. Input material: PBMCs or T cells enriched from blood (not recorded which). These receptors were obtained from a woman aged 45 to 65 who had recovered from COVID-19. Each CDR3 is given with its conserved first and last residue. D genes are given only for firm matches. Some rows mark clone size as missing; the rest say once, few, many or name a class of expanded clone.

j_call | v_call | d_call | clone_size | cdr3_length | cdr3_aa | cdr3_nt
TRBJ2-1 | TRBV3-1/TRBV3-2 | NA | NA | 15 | CASSGGSSSYNEQFF | TGTGCCAGCAGCGGTGGTTCTAGCTCCTACAATGAGCAGTTCTTC
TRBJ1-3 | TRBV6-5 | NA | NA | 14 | CATSRGGAGNTIYF | TGTGCCACCTCTCGAGGAGGGGCGGGAAACACCATATATTTT
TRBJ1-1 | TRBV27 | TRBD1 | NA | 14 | CASSKDRVNTEAFF | TGTGCCAGCTCGAAGGACAGGGTGAACACTGAAGCTTTCTTT
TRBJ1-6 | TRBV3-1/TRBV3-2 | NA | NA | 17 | CASSARTRVQNNSPLHF | TGTGCCAGCAGCGCTCGGACGAGGGTGCAAAATAATTCACCCCTCCACTTT
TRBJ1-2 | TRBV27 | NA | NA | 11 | CASSTGNGYTF | TGTGCCAGCAGTACGGGGAATGGCTACACCTTC
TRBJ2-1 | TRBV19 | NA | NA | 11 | CASAAYNEQFF | TGTGCCAGTGCGGCCTACAATGAGCAGTTCTTC
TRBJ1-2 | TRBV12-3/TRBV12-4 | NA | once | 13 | CASTAYRDHGYTF | TGTGCCAGCACTGCGTACAGGGACCATGGCTACACCTTC
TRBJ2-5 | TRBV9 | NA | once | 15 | CASSPFSGAQETQYF | TGTGCCAGCAGCCCATTTTCTGGGGCCCAAGAGACCCAGTACTTC
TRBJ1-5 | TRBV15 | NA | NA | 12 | CATSRDFQPQHF | TGTGCCACCAGCAGAGACTTTCAGCCCCAGCATTTT
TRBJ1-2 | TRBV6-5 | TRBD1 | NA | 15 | CASTESRGRTDGYTF | TGTGCCAGCACCGAGAGCAGGGGGCGCACAGATGGCTACACCTTC
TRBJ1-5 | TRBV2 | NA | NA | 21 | CASSSPRATRAFAGSNQPQHF | TGTGCCAGCTCCTCCCCCCGCGCCACCAGAGCATTCGCGGGGAGCAATCAGCCCCAGCATTTT
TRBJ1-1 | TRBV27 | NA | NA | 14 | CASSTLGDSTEAFF | TGTGCCAGCAGCACGTTAGGGGACTCCACTGAAGCTTTCTTT
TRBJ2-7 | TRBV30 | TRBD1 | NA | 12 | CAWSGTGYEQYF | TGTGCCTGGAGTGGGACAGGGTACGAGCAGTACTTC
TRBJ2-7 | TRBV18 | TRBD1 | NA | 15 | CASSPTGTGGYEQYF | TGTGCCAGCTCACCTACCGGGACAGGGGGTTACGAGCAGTACTTC
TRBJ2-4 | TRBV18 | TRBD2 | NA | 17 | CASSPVILAGNKNIQYF | TGTGCCAGCTCCCCAGTCATACTAGCGGGGAACAAAAACATTCAGTACTTC
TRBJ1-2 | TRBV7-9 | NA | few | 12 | CAPEEAGGGYTF | TGTGCCCCGGAGGAGGCGGGGGGTGGCTACACCTTC
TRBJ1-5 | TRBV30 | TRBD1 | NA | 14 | CAWRRQGNNQPQHF | TGTGCCTGGAGGCGACAGGGGAACAATCAGCCCCAGCATTTT
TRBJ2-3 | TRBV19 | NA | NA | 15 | CASSIQVTGTDTQYF | TGTGCCAGTAGTATCCAGGTCACCGGCACAGATACGCAGTATTTT
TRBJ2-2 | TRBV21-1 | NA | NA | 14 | CASSKKTGAGELFF | TGTGCCAGCAGCAAAAAAACAGGGGCCGGGGAGCTGTTTTTT
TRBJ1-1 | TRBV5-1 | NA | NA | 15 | CASSLEGALNTEAFF | TGCGCCAGCAGCTTGGAAGGGGCCCTGAACACTGAAGCTTTCTTT
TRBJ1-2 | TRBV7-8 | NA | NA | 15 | CASSRGGQGNYGYTF | TGTGCCAGCAGCAGGGGGGGACAAGGGAACTATGGCTACACCTTC
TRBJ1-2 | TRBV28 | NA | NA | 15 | CASSLLGRTNYGYTF | TGTGCCAGCAGTTTATTGGGCCGGACTAACTATGGCTACACCTTC
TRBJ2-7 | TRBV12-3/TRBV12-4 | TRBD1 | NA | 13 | CASRDRGSYEQYF | TGTGCCAGCAGGGACAGGGGGTCCTACGAGCAGTACTTC
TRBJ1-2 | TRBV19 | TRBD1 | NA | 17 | CASWGETGYGSDYGYTF | TGTGCCAGTTGGGGTGAGACAGGGTATGGTTCGGACTATGGCTACACCTTC
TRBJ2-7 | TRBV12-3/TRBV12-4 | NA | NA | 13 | CASRRTQGGEQYF | TGTGCCAGCAGGCGGACACAGGGTGGCGAGCAGTACTTC
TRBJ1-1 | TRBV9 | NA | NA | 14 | CASSLSEAYSEAFF | TGTGCCAGCAGCCTCTCGGAGGCCTACTCAGAAGCTTTCTTT
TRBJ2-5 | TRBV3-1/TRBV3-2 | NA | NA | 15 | CASSPYGVPGETQYF | TGTGCCAGCAGCCCCTACGGGGTTCCCGGGGAGACCCAGTACTTC
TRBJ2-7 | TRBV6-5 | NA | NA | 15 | CASTPDGGPTYEQYF | TGTGCCAGCACCCCAGACGGAGGGCCTACCTACGAGCAGTACTTC
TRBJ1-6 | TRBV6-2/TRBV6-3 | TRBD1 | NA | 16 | CASSFDGQVRHSPLHF | TGTGCCAGCAGTTTCGACGGACAGGTTAGACATTCACCCCTCCACTTT
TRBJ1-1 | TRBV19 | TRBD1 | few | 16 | CASSIGQGARATEAFF | TGTGCCAGTAGTATCGGGCAGGGGGCGAGGGCTACTGAAGCTTTCTTT
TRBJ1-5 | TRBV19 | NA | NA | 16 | CASSNRVGGGNQPQHF | TGTGCCAGTAGCAATAGGGTTGGAGGGGGCAATCAGCCCCAGCATTTT
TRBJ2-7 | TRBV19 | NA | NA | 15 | CASSPDPTPGYEQYF | TGTGCCAGTAGCCCCGACCCGACCCCAGGGTACGAGCAGTACTTC
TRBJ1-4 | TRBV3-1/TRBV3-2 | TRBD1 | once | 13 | CASRTGSDEKLFF | TGTGCCAGCAGGACAGGGTCGGATGAAAAACTGTTTTTT
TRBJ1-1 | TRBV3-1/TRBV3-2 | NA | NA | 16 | CASSQQPGRGNTEAFF | TGTGCCAGCAGCCAGCAGCCAGGGCGGGGGAACACTGAAGCTTTCTTT
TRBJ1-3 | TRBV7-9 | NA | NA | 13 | CASERDSGNTIYF | TGTGCCAGCGAGAGAGATTCTGGAAACACCATATATTTT
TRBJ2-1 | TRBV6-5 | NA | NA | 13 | CASSPRAYNEQFF | TGTGCCAGCAGCCCGCGGGCCTACAATGAGCAGTTCTTC
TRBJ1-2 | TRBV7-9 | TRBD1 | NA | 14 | CASSLSGTGIGYTF | TGTGCCAGCAGCTTATCGGGGACAGGAATTGGCTACACCTTC
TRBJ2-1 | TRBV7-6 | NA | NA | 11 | CASSFLNEQFF | TGTGCCAGCAGCTTCCTGAATGAGCAGTTCTTC
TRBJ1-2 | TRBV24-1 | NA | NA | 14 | CATSDLRSGSGYTF | TGTGCCACCAGTGATTTGAGGTCAGGGTCAGGCTACACCTTC
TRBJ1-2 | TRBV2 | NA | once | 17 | CASTEGFGQPTGYGYTF | TGTGCCAGCACCGAAGGGTTTGGACAGCCAACGGGATATGGCTACACCTTC
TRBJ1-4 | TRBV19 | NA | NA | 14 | CASSITATNEKLFF | TGTGCCAGTAGTATAACTGCAACTAATGAAAAACTGTTTTTT
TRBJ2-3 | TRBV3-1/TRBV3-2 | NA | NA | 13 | CASSPPGGLTQYF | TGTGCCAGCAGCCCACCCGGGGGTCTTACGCAGTATTTT
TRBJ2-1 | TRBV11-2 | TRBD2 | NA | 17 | CASSPRRLAGLNNEQFF | TGTGCCAGCAGCCCCCGGCGACTAGCGGGGCTTAACAATGAGCAGTTCTTC
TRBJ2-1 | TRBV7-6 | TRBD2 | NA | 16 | CASSSRLAGGRDEQFF | TGTGCCAGCAGCTCCAGACTAGCGGGGGGCCGTGATGAGCAGTTCTTC
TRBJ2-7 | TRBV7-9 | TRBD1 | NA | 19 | CASSLTVLGQVKVGWEQYF | TGTGCCAGCAGCTTAACCGTCCTTGGACAGGTGAAGGTTGGATGGGAGCAGTACTTC
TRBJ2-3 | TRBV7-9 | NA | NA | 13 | CASSSGSTDTQYF | TGTGCCAGCAGCTCAGGTTCCACAGATACGCAGTATTTT
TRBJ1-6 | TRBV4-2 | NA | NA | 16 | CASSQGGTLFNSPLHF | TGTGCCAGCAGCCAGGGAGGCACCTTATTCAATTCACCCCTCCACTTT
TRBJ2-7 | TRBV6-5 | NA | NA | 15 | CASSYSTSQGGEQYF | TGTGCCAGCAGTTACTCGACTTCACAGGGCGGCGAGCAGTACTTC
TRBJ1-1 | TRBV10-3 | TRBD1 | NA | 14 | CAISEGIQGPEAFF | TGTGCCATCAGTGAGGGGATACAGGGGCCTGAAGCTTTCTTT
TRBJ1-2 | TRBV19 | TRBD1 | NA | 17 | CASSMDWDSRFNYGYTF | TGTGCCAGTAGTATGGACTGGGACAGCCGCTTTAACTATGGCTACACCTTC
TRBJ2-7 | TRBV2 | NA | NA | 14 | CASSGLAVTYEQYF | TGTGCCAGCAGTGGGTTGGCGGTTACCTACGAGCAGTACTTC
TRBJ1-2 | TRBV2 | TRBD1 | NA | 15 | CASSVTGGGNYGYTF | TGTGCCAGCAGTGTAACAGGGGGCGGCAACTATGGCTACACCTTC
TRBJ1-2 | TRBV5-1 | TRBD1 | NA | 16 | CASSLLGDRGVGGYTF | TGCGCCAGCAGCTTGCTCGGAGACAGGGGAGTCGGTGGCTACACCTTC
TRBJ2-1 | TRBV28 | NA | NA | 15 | CASSLWGETYNEQFF | TGTGCCAGCAGTTTGTGGGGCGAAACCTACAATGAGCAGTTCTTC
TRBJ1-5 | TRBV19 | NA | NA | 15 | CATKWRDRGNQPQHF | TGTGCCACTAAGTGGAGGGACCGTGGTAATCAGCCCCAGCATTTT